These 3 T cell receptor beta chains originate from one sample sequenced in a study of graft-versus-host responses after intestinal transplantation. Clones were read by immunoSEQ multiplex PCR, and TCRdb kept only the in-frame ones, dropping some. The table records approximately 32,000 clones, around 96% of them present only once. Sample: PBMCs, taken 16 days after intestinal transplant. Receptors originate from a human patient who received an intestinal transplant, so some T cells may come from the graft donor.

The chain is built from TRBV7-9 and TRBJ2-1; D might be TRBD2 (6 bases). Trimming took 0 bases from V and 11 from J, leaving 11 bases between them. CDR3 length: 13 residues. CDR1 SEHNR and CDR2 FQNEAQ come from the germline V gene (reference sequence). CDR3 sequence (DNA): TGTGCCAGCAGCTTAGCGGGGCTAGCGAAGCAGTTCTTC. Protein product: CASSLAGLAKQFF.

This chain uses TRBV6-5 with TRBJ1-1; weak D call: TRBD1 (6 bases). V shed 1 base and J shed 4 bases, with 13 bases lying between them. CDR1 is MNHEY and CDR2 is SVGAGI in the germline V gene. The length of the CDR3 is 15 residues. The CDR3 region is CASSYLQGRVTEAFF. CDR3 DNA: TGTGCCAGCAGTTACTTGCAGGGGCGAGTCACTGAAGCTTTCTTT.

V gene TRBV6-5 combines with J gene TRBJ1-5; 8 nucleotides agree with TRBD1. The junction had 5 bases not matched to a gene; V was cut back by 5 bases and J by 2 bases. This CDR3 region has 15 residues. The germline V gene encodes CDR1 MNHEY and CDR2 SVGAGI. CDR3 residues: CASSIQGAGNQPQHF. The CDR3 nucleotides are TGTGCCAGCAGTATCCAGGGGGCGGGCAATCAGCCCCAGCATTTT.